Presented here are 24 T cell receptor beta chains from one specimen sequenced in a study of cytomegalovirus exposure and HLA in healthy donors. PCR employed 60 Vbeta and 13 Jbeta primers. Here immunoSEQ multiplex PCR was the method, and the copy in TCRdb shows in-frame clones only, minus some. This repertoire includes 100,000 to 150,000 clones. Sequencing was done on a sample of PBMCs. These receptors all come from a man aged 40-49 years in good health and CMV-seronegative.

The chain couples TRBV28 to TRBJ2-5; TRBD2 matches 8 bases. V shed 5 bases, J shed 5 bases, and the junction held 7 bases outside the gene matches. The CDR3 spans 14 residues. Germline V lookup: CDR1 MDHEN, CDR2 SYDVKM. As DNA, the CDR3 is TGTGCCAGCAGTAATTACGGGAGGGCGGAGACCCAGTACTTC. Translated, it gives CASSNYGRAETQYF. Supplemented by reference TRBV28 and TRBJ2-5, the full variable domain reads DVKVTQSSRYLVKRTGEKVFLECVQDMDHENMFWYRQDPGLGLRLIYFSYDVKMKEKGDIPEGYSVSREKKERFSLILESASTNQTSMYLCASSNYGRAETQYFGPGTRLLVL.

CDR3 coding DNA: TGTGCCAGCAGGGACCCGGGACACCCGTCCTACGAGCAGTACTTC. It codes for CASRDPGHPSYEQYF. J is TRBJ2-7 and V is TRBV6-5; possibly TRBD1 for D (6 bases). The CDR3 spans 15 residues. V was clipped by 6 bases and J by 1 base, with 16 bases between them. The V gene's germline CDR1 is MNHEY and CDR2 SVGAGI.

V is TRBV7-2 and J is TRBJ1-3; 9 nucleotides agree with TRBD1. Germline CDR1 and CDR2: SGHTA and FQGNSA. The J segment lost 0 bases and the V segment lost 4 bases, leaving 13 bases of the junction unmatched. The CDR3 length is 19 residues. The CDR3, as DNA: TGTGCCAGCAGCTCCACTGTCAGGACAGGGGCCATCTCTGGAAACACCATATATTTT. This sequence encodes CASSSTVRTGAISGNTIYF.

The chain joins TRBV11-3 to TRBJ2-1; no clear D gene. CDR1 is SGHNT, CDR2 YENEEA, per germline. The CDR3 contains 14 residues. Trimming removed 0 bases from V and 8 bases from J, with 11 bases in between. The CDR3 here is CASSLDRLVHEQFF. The CDR3 nucleotides are TGTGCCAGCAGCTTAGATAGGCTAGTTCATGAGCAGTTCTTC.

The V gene is TRBV11-3, the J gene TRBJ2-7; 11 bases align to TRBD2. Germline V gives CDR1 SGHNT, CDR2 YENEEA. The CDR3 is 19 amino acids. V lost 2 bases and J lost 3; bases outside the gene matches: 15. The CDR3 spells CASSLITARLAGKLYEQYF. CDR3 sequence (DNA): TGTGCCAGCAGCTTAATAACGGCAAGACTAGCGGGAAAACTCTACGAGCAGTACTTC.

The rearrangement uses TRBV5-6 and TRBJ1-6, with 9 bases lining up with TRBD1. The CDR3 consists of 17 residues. The germline CDR1 and CDR2 sequences are SGHDT and YYEEEE. J gave up 0 bases and V 5 bases, and 6 bases lay outside the gene matches. The CDR3 DNA sequence: TGTGCCAGCAGTTCCGGGACAGGGAGCTCCTATAATTCACCCCTCCACTTT. This translates into CASSSGTGSSYNSPLHF.

The chain combines TRBV19 with TRBJ2-1, with TRBD2 as a possible D gene (6 bases). V was pared by 5 bases and J by 10 bases, with 21 bases between. This CDR3 contains 15 residues. Germline V gene data show CDR1 as LNHDA and CDR2 as SQIVND (reference sequence). This CDR3 is CASSVRERSNPEQFF. The CDR3 region has the DNA TGTGCCAGTAGTGTCCGGGAGCGGTCAAACCCCGAGCAGTTCTTC.

The genes are TRBV30 and TRBJ2-1, with D perhaps TRBD1 (5 bases). There are 11 residues in the CDR3. CDR1 is GTSNPN, CDR2 SVGIG, per germline (reference sequence). V was shortened by 4 bases and J by 13 bases, with 14 bases between the two germline ends. Here the CDR3 DNA reads TGTGCCTGGATGGTCCAGACAGCTCAGTTCTTC. This encodes CAWMVQTAQFF.

The rearrangement joins TRBV9 to TRBJ2-2, with a tentative D call TRBD1 (6 bases). The CDR3 runs 14 residues. Trimming pared 0 bases from V and 7 bases from J, leaving 10 bases between. In germline, CDR1 is SGDLS, CDR2 YYNGEE. The CDR3 here is CASSVVTGFGELFF. The CDR3, as DNA: TGTGCCAGCAGCGTAGTTACAGGGTTCGGGGAGCTGTTTTTT.

The chain couples TRBV30 to TRBJ1-5; possible D gene TRBD1, 5 bases. CDR1 and CDR2 from the germline V gene are GTSNPN and SVGIG (reference sequence). This CDR3 comprises 14 residues. V shed 2 bases and J shed 3 bases, with 11 bases lying between them. The DNA of the CDR3 is TGTGCCTGGAGTTTCGACAGAAACAATCAGCCCCAGCATTTT. Translating gives CAWSFDRNNQPQHF.

As DNA, the CDR3 is TGTGCCAGTAGGGTCAGGGGGACCGACACTGAAGCTTTCTTT. It encodes CASRVRGTDTEAFF. This sequence joins TRBV19 and TRBJ1-1; 7 positions agree with TRBD1. The CDR3 consists of 14 residues. Germline assignment: CDR1 LNHDA and CDR2 SQIVND (reference sequence). Unmatched junction bases numbered 7, after V lost 6 bases and J lost 3 bases.

The V gene is TRBV13, the J gene TRBJ1-5; 9 nucleotides agree with TRBD1. The germline V gene encodes CDR1 PRHDT and CDR2 FYEKMQ (reference sequence). The CDR3 contains 16 residues. The ends lost 3 bases at V and 4 bases at J; junction bases unmatched: 7. In nucleotides, the CDR3 is TGTGCCAGCAGCTTCACGGACAGGGGCTTAAATCAGCCCCAGCATTTT. It is translated as CASSFTDRGLNQPQHF.

The genes are TRBV5-6 and TRBJ2-6, with TRBD1 identical over 7 bases. The CDR3 has 16 amino acids. The germline V gene encodes CDR1 SGHDT and CDR2 YYEEEE. After removal of 4 bases from V and 0 bases from J, the junction contained 4 bases not matched to a gene. CDR3 sequence (DNA): TGTGCCAGCAGCCGGGACAGCTACTCTGGGGCCAACGTCCTGACTTTC. Translating it yields CASSRDSYSGANVLTF.

V gene TRBV11-3 combines with J gene TRBJ2-7; no definite D call. Trimming left V 5 bases short and J 2 bases short, with 13 bases between. Per germline, CDR1 SGHNT and CDR2 YENEEA. The CDR3 is made up of 14 amino acids. CDR3 sequence (DNA): TGTGCCAGCAGCCCCGAGAACCTTGCCTACGAGCAGTACTTC. Protein product: CASSPENLAYEQYF.

The chain combines TRBV9 with TRBJ2-1; 9 bases agree with TRBD2. Germline V gene sequence: CDR1 SGDLS, CDR2 YYNGEE. The CDR3 has 16 amino acids. V lost 4 bases, J lost 6 bases, and 11 bases stayed unmatched. As DNA, the CDR3 is TGTGCCAGCAGCCGCGGGGCTAGCGGGATTCTCAATGAGCAGTTCTTC. Its protein product is CASSRGASGILNEQFF.

This chain uses TRBV10-3 with TRBJ2-1; the match to TRBD2 covers 10 bases. The CDR3 spans 16 residues. Germline V CDR1 and CDR2: ENHRY, SYGVKD. V shed 10 bases and J 6 bases; nucleotides not matched to a gene: 15. The CDR3: CATRYQEAGGGNEQFF. The DNA of the CDR3 is TGTGCCACCCGGTATCAGGAAGCGGGAGGGGGCAATGAGCAGTTCTTC.

The rearrangement joins TRBV2 to TRBJ1-1, with a possible D match to TRBD1 (5 bases). The CDR3 has 16 amino acids. The V end was cut by 4 bases, the J end by 3 bases, with 18 bases between. Germline V CDR1 and CDR2: SNHLY, FYNNEI. The CDR3 spells CASSVHGLSGDTEAFF. The CDR3 DNA reads as TGTGCCAGCAGTGTACACGGGCTTTCGGGGGACACTGAAGCTTTCTTT.

The chain employs TRBV6-6 and TRBJ2-1, with 8 bases aligning to TRBD2. The CDR3 spans 16 residues. Trimming removed 6 bases from V and 1 base from J; junction bases left unmatched: 8. Germline V gene data show CDR1 as MNHNY and CDR2 as SVGAGI (reference sequence). CDR3 nucleotide sequence: TGTGCCAGCAGACTTCTAGCGGGTGGGTCCTACAATGAGCAGTTCTTC. Protein: CASRLLAGGSYNEQFF.

The rearrangement links TRBV7-2 to TRBJ2-7; the D is unclear. This CDR3 spans 13 amino acids. The germline V gene encodes CDR1 SGHTA and CDR2 FQGNSA. V lost 5 bases, J lost 0 bases, and 8 bases lay in between. Written as DNA, the CDR3 is TGTGCCAGCAGCCAGGTGAGCTCCTACGAGCAGTACTTC. Protein sequence: CASSQVSSYEQYF.

The chain couples TRBV10-1 to TRBJ2-7, with 7 positions matching TRBD2. V dropped 6 bases and J dropped 3; count of bases not matched to a gene: 14. This CDR3 region has 16 residues. CDR1 and CDR2 (germline): WNHNN, SYGVQD (reference sequence). DNA of the CDR3: TGCGCCAGCAGCGGTGGGTCTAGCGGAGATTTCTACGAGCAGTACTTC. Its translation: CASSGGSSGDFYEQYF.

This rearrangement joins TRBV5-1 to TRBJ1-2, with 8 bases identical to TRBD1. This CDR3 has 14 amino acids. V shed 6 bases and J 8 bases; nucleotides not matched to a gene: 12. Germline CDR1 is SGHRS and CDR2 is YFSETQ. This chain's CDR3 is CASTQHGQGQGYTF. As DNA, the CDR3 is TGCGCCAGCACCCAACACGGACAGGGCCAAGGCTACACCTTC.

The J gene is TRBJ2-7, the V gene TRBV29-1; TRBD1 matches at 12 bases. The J segment lost 0 bases and the V segment lost 6 bases, leaving 3 bases of the junction unmatched. CDR3 length: 14 residues. Germline V gene lookup returns CDR1 SQVTM and CDR2 ANQGSEA. CDR3 residues: CSVGGQGASYEQYF. In DNA form, the CDR3 reads TGCAGCGTCGGGGGACAGGGGGCCTCCTACGAGCAGTACTTC.

The CDR3 loop is CASSQSDREAYEQYF. CDR3 sequence (DNA): TGCGCCAGCAGTCAATCGGACAGGGAAGCCTACGAGCAGTACTTC. The chain carries TRBV23-1 and TRBJ2-7, with 8 bases aligning to TRBD1. TRBV23-1 is annotated as an ORF whose role is uncertain. The V gene end was trimmed by 0 bases and the J gene end by 2 bases; junction bases not matched to a gene: 3. This CDR3 has 15 residues.

The V call is TRBV27, the J call TRBJ2-7, with 7 nucleotides matching TRBD2. From germline, CDR1 is MNHEY and CDR2 SMNVEV (reference sequence). The CDR3 is 16 residues long. V was pared by 2 bases and J by 2 bases, with 9 bases of the junction left unmatched. DNA for the CDR3: TGTGCCAGCAGTTTACGGCGCGGGGGAGGGACCTACGAGCAGTACTTC. Translated, it gives CASSLRRGGGTYEQYF.